This TCR beta chain was captured in a study of cytomegalovirus exposure and HLA in healthy donors. As for the study in general: Tens of millions of unique TCRs, all from HLA-typed donors, were included in an early release of the data. The study, taken as a whole, reports: An analysis done earlier found most TCR beta V segments productive about 87% or about 30% of the time. According to the study, 180 or so TCR beta chains were cytomegalovirus-associated. Rarity marked most TCR sequences, yet some public TCRs occurred in many donors.

To note about this clone: Its matching antigen is unknown.

In the PCR, 60 Vbeta and 13 Jbeta primers were used. The table came from immunoSEQ multiplex PCR; TCRdb's copy has only in-frame clones and leaves some out. Of just over 200,000 clones listed, more than 75% are singletons. The CDR3 is made up of 14 amino acids. Trimming removed 2 bases at V and 4 bases at J, with 11 bases between. The germline V gene encodes CDR1 SEHNR and CDR2 FQNEAQ (reference sequence). The chain couples TRBV7-9 to TRBJ1-2; D gene ambiguous. Specimen: PBMCs. This receptor was taken from a woman in her forties in good health and CMV-seronegative. CDR3 sequence reads: CASSLWESPYGYTF. The CDR3 DNA reads TGTGCCAGCAGCTTATGGGAGTCGCCCTATGGCTACACCTTC.